What follows are 29 T cell receptor beta chains derived from one specimen sequenced in a study of CD8 T cells in Susac syndrome. A quantity of roughly 0.5 to 1 ug RNA underwent reverse transcription using random hexamers. TCRdb fed the immunoSEQ multiplex PCR reads into MiXCR, producing one record per CDR3 protein. The sample holds 200,000 to 250,000 distinct CDR3 sequences, about 94% seen once. The specimen was CD4+ T cells from PBMCs. The receptors were gathered from a human donor with Susac syndrome.

This clonotype was detected only once. V and J are TRBV28 and TRBJ1-6; TRBD1 matches 8 bases. The CDR3 has 13 amino acids. V was clipped by 3 bases and J by 9 bases; unmatched bases: 1. Germline lookup yields CDR1 MDHEN and CDR2 SYDVKM. The CDR3 nucleotides are TGTGCCAGCAGTTTGCAGGGGGCTTCACCCCTCCACTTT. Translating gives CASSLQGASPLHF.

V usage is TRBV29-1 and J usage is TRBJ1-6, with a possible D match to TRBD1 (5 bases). Germline V lookup: CDR1 SQVTM, CDR2 ANQGSEA. Trimming pared 6 bases from V and 8 bases from J, leaving 14 bases between. This CDR3 is 13 amino acids long. The CDR3 bases are TGCAGCGTCAAGGACACCAATGATTCACCCCTCCACTTT. It specifies CSVKDTNDSPLHF.

In this sample, this clonotype turned up once. The chain joins TRBV3-1 to TRBJ2-1; 10 nucleotides line up with TRBD2. This CDR3 is 16 amino acids long. V shed 1 base and J 10 bases; nucleotides not matched to a gene: 10. Germline lookup yields CDR1 LGHDT and CDR2 YNNKEL (reference sequence). For the CDR3, the DNA is TGTGCCAGCAGCCAAGTGAGCGGGGGGGACTCGGAGGAGCAGTTCTTC. It yields the protein CASSQVSGGDSEEQFF.

This chain joins TRBV19 and TRBJ2-5, with TRBD2 matching over 13 bases. CDR1 is LNHDA and CDR2 is SQIVND in the germline V gene (reference sequence). V shed 4 bases and J 4 bases; nucleotides not matched to a gene: 6. The CDR3 totals 16 residues. The CDR3 region is CASSSDTSGGAETQYF. The CDR3 coding sequence is TGTGCCAGTAGTAGCGATACTAGCGGGGGGGCAGAGACCCAGTACTTC.

The CDR3 sequence: CASSPSPRGHLGAFF. CDR3 sequence (DNA): TGTGCCAGCTCACCTTCCCCACGGGGCCACCTGGGGGCTTTCTTT. The chain recombines TRBV18 with TRBJ1-1, with D perhaps matching TRBD1 (5 bases). The germline CDR1 and CDR2 sequences are KGHSH and LQKENI. V lost 3 bases to trimming and J lost 11 bases, with 22 bases between them. The CDR3 totals 15 residues.

V and J are TRBV7-8 and TRBJ1-1, with D perhaps TRBD1 (6 bases). This CDR3 is built from 15 residues. The V and J ends lost 1 base and 0 bases respectively, with 9 bases between them. The germline gives CDR1 SGHVS, CDR2 FQNEAQ. CDR3: CASSLGQAMNTEAFF. As DNA, the CDR3 is TGTGCCAGCAGCTTAGGACAGGCTATGAACACTGAAGCTTTCTTT.

The rearrangement links TRBV12-3 or TRBV12-4 to TRBJ2-2; possible D gene TRBD2, 5 bases. V was trimmed by 3 bases and J by 0 bases, leaving 8 bases between them. The CDR3 totals 15 residues. CDR3 in amino acids: CASSFSAANTGELFF. The CDR3 region has the DNA TGTGCCAGCAGTTTTAGCGCAGCGAACACCGGGGAGCTGTTTTTT.

The V gene is TRBV7-3, the J gene TRBJ2-5; TRBD1 might be the D (6 bases). V was pared by 4 bases and J by 5 bases, with 11 bases between. Germline CDR1 and CDR2: SGHTA and FQGTGA. There are 13 residues in the CDR3. Here the CDR3 DNA reads TGTGCCAGCAGCTCGAGACAGGAGGAGACCCAGTACTTC. This encodes CASSSRQEETQYF.

V and J are TRBV27 and TRBJ1-1; D unresolved. V dropped 2 bases and J dropped 5 bases, with 15 bases sitting between them. Germline CDR1 MNHEY, CDR2 SMNVEV (reference sequence). The length of the CDR3 is 15 residues. This CDR3 is CASSLDPLSRTEAFF. In DNA, the CDR3 is TGTGCCAGCAGTTTAGACCCACTCAGTCGAACTGAAGCTTTCTTT.

J is TRBJ2-2 and V is TRBV7-9, with D unclear. V was pared by 11 bases and J by 3 bases, with 16 bases between. Germline CDR1 reads SEHNR; CDR2 reads FQNEAQ (reference sequence). The CDR3 consists of 14 residues. The CDR3 nucleotides read TGTGCCCATAACGTCCCCCGGGACACCGGGGAGCTGTTTTTT. As protein: CAHNVPRDTGELFF.

This clonotype occurred a few times. V is TRBV28 and J is TRBJ2-5; 11 bases map to TRBD2. V trimming: 5 bases; J trimming: 2 bases; junction bases outside the gene matches: 4. The CDR3 is made up of 15 amino acids. Germline V gives CDR1 MDHEN, CDR2 SYDVKM. The CDR3 loop is CASSRLAGRQETQYF. The CDR3 nucleotides read TGTGCCAGCAGTCGACTAGCGGGGCGACAAGAGACCCAGTACTTC.

The chain recombines TRBV6-1 with TRBJ2-5; TRBD1 is a possible D gene (5 bases). The CDR3 sequence is 14 residues long. The germline gives CDR1 MNHNS, CDR2 SASEGT. Trimming left V 2 bases short and J 5 bases short, with 12 bases between. The CDR3: CASSEFSGRETQYF. The CDR3 nucleotides are TGTGCCAGCAGTGAATTTTCAGGGCGGGAGACCCAGTACTTC.

The chain is built from TRBV6-6 and TRBJ1-1; perhaps TRBD1 as D (5 bases). Trimming stripped 5 bases from V and 4 bases from J, with 14 bases between. The CDR3 is made up of 14 amino acids. Per the germline V gene, CDR1 is MNHNY and CDR2 is SVGAGI (reference sequence). In nucleotides, the CDR3 is TGTGCCAGCAGTCCGGGCGGGGCGGGCACTGAAGCTTTCTTT. This encodes CASSPGGAGTEAFF.

The chain combines TRBV6-2 or TRBV6-3 with TRBJ2-4, with 8 bases that match TRBD1. This CDR3 has 16 residues. Germline lookup yields CDR1 MNHEY and CDR2 SVGEGT. V dropped 6 bases and J dropped 7; count of bases not matched to a gene: 14. CDR3 DNA sequence: TGTGCCAGCAGCGAGGGGACAGGCCCCGGGTATAACATTCAGTACTTC. As protein: CASSEGTGPGYNIQYF.

V gene TRBV20-1 combines with J gene TRBJ1-1; no firm D call. V dropped 4 bases and J dropped 7 bases, with 7 bases sitting between them. CDR3 length: 10 amino acids. CDR1 and CDR2 (germline): DFQATT, SNEGSKA (reference sequence). The CDR3 is CSATRSEAFF. The CDR3 coding sequence is TGCAGTGCTACCAGGAGTGAAGCTTTCTTT.

The sample holds one count of this clonotype. This chain uses TRBV20-1 with TRBJ2-4; perhaps TRBD1 as D (6 bases). This CDR3 spans 16 amino acids. V was cut by 0 bases and J by 3 bases, with 15 bases left in between. The germline V gene has CDR1 DFQATT and CDR2 SNEGSKA (reference sequence). The CDR3 here is CSAREKVGAIKNIQYF. In DNA, the CDR3 is TGCAGTGCTAGAGAAAAAGTGGGGGCTATCAAAAACATTCAGTACTTC.

The chain couples TRBV30 to TRBJ2-3, with D uncertain. This CDR3 spans 13 amino acids. Deletions cut 0 bases from V and 2 bases from J, with 6 bases between. Per germline, CDR1 GTSNPN and CDR2 SVGIG (reference sequence). CDR3 amino acids: CAWSVKATDTQYF. The DNA for the CDR3 is TGTGCCTGGAGTGTAAAGGCCACAGATACGCAGTATTTT.

This chain connects TRBV9 to TRBJ1-1; D unclear. Trimming removed 0 bases from V and 1 base from J, with 13 bases in between. In germline, CDR1 is SGDLS, CDR2 YYNGEE. The CDR3 is 16 residues long. The CDR3 nucleotides read TGTGCCAGCAGCGTAGATGGGAGTCCTAGGAACACTGAAGCTTTCTTT. Amino acid sequence: CASSVDGSPRNTEAFF.

This clonotype came up once. DNA for the CDR3: TGTGCCAGCAGTATATACCCAAGGGAGGCTTTCTTT. Translation: CASSIYPREAFF. The chain couples TRBV12-3 or TRBV12-4 to TRBJ1-1; D not certain. The V end was cut by 5 bases, the J end by 11 bases, with 15 bases between. This CDR3 has 12 amino acids.

The CDR3: CASSLIGGTQQETQYF. CDR3 nucleotides: TGCGCCAGCAGCTTGATAGGCGGGACACAACAAGAGACCCAGTACTTC. The chain employs TRBV5-1 and TRBJ2-5; D may correspond to TRBD1 or TRBD2 (6 bases each). CDR3 length: 16 amino acids. Germline assignment: CDR1 SGHRS and CDR2 YFSETQ. The V end lost 1 base, the J end lost 2 bases, and 15 bases lay between the germline ends. Full variable domain (outside the CDR3, taken from reference TRBV5-1 and TRBJ2-5): KAGVTQTPRYLIKTRGQQVTLSCSPISGHRSVSWYQQTPGQGLQFLFEYFSETQRNKGNFPGRFSGRQFSNSRSEMNVSTLELGDSALYLCASSLIGGTQQETQYFGPGTRLLVL.

CDR3 region: CASSPGDEKLFF. Here the CDR3 DNA reads TGTGCCAGCTCACCAGGGGATGAAAAACTGTTTTTT. This chain joins TRBV18 and TRBJ1-4; D call uncertain. The germline CDR1 and CDR2 sequences are KGHSH and LQKENI. Trimming pared 2 bases from V and 6 bases from J, leaving 4 bases between. There are 12 residues in the CDR3.

The chain couples TRBV29-1 to TRBJ2-7; no definite D call. The V end lost 3 bases, the J end lost 1 base, and 4 bases lay between the germline ends. Germline V lookup: CDR1 SQVTM, CDR2 ANQGSEA. This CDR3 region has 11 residues. This CDR3 reads CSVDISYEQYF. The CDR3 DNA is TGCAGCGTTGACATATCCTACGAGCAGTACTTC.

The chain's CDR3 is CASIDTNNSPLHF. CDR3 coding DNA: TGTGCCAGCATTGACACGAATAATTCACCCCTCCACTTT. The chain employs TRBV28 and TRBJ1-6; D is uncertain. The V end was cut by 7 bases, the J end by 5 bases, with 9 bases between. The CDR3 sequence is 13 residues long. Germline lookup yields CDR1 MDHEN and CDR2 SYDVKM.

J is TRBJ2-5 and V is TRBV24-1; D uncertain. In germline, CDR1 is KGHDR, CDR2 SFDVKD. CDR3 length: 15 amino acids. Trimming left V 2 bases short and J 2 bases short, with 11 bases between. The CDR3 DNA follows: TGTGCCACCAGTGATTCCGGACGGAATCAAGAGACCCAGTACTTC. Encoded protein: CATSDSGRNQETQYF.

The genes are TRBV9 and TRBJ1-4; D not certain. Trimming cost V 0 bases and J 14 bases, with 14 bases left between them. The CDR3 is 13 amino acids. The V gene's germline CDR1 is SGDLS and CDR2 YYNGEE. CDR3 sequence: CASSVAQEGSLFF. DNA of the CDR3: TGTGCCAGCAGCGTAGCCCAAGAGGGCTCCCTGTTTTTT.

This clonotype appeared a single time. This rearrangement joins TRBV6-5 to TRBJ1-5; 7 bases are a match to TRBD1. V trimming: 6 bases; J trimming: 2 bases; junction bases outside the gene matches: 7. Germline values: CDR1 MNHEY, CDR2 SVGAGI. CDR3 length equals 15 residues. The CDR3 protein is CASRDGQDGNQPQHF. CDR3 sequence (DNA): TGTGCCAGCAGGGACGGACAGGACGGCAATCAGCCCCAGCATTTT.

The rearrangement links TRBV20-1 to TRBJ2-7; D tentatively fits TRBD1 or TRBD2 (6 bases each). This CDR3 spans 16 amino acids. Germline CDR1 DFQATT, CDR2 SNEGSKA (reference sequence). The V and J ends lost 0 bases and 2 bases respectively, with 17 bases between them. CDR3 amino acids: CSARDRGTPYTYEQYF. The CDR3 DNA follows: TGCAGTGCTAGAGATAGGGGGACTCCATATACCTACGAGCAGTACTTC.

This sequence joins TRBV20-1 and TRBJ2-7; the D is unclear. The CDR3 covers 15 residues. V lost 0 bases and J 0 bases, leaving 12 bases between the germline ends. The germline V gene encodes CDR1 DFQATT and CDR2 SNEGSKA (reference sequence). The CDR3 sequence is CSARDRAASSYEQYF. In DNA form, the CDR3 reads TGCAGTGCTAGAGATCGGGCCGCGAGCTCCTACGAGCAGTACTTC.

V is TRBV4-3 and J is TRBJ2-7; 13 bases match TRBD2. The CDR3 consists of 15 residues. Germline loops: CDR1 LGHNA, CDR2 YSLEER. V lost 2 bases to trimming and J lost 6 bases; unmatched junction nucleotides: 4. CDR3 DNA: TGCGCCAGCAGCCAAACTAGCGGGGGGGCCTCCGAGCAGTACTTC. It translates to CASSQTSGGASEQYF.